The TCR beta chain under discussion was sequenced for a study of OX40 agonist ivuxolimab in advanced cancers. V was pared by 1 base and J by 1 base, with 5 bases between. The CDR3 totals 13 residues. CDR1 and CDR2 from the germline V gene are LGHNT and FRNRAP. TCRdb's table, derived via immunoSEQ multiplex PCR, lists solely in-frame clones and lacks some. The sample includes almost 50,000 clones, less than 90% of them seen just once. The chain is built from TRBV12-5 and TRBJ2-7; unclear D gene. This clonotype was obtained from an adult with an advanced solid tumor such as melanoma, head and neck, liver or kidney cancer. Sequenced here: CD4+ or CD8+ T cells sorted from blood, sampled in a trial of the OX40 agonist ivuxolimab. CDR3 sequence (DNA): TGTGCTAGTGGTTTGGGCAGGTCCTACGAGCAGTACTTC. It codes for CASGLGRSYEQYF.